The text below deals with one T cell receptor beta chain. The source of the sample is a study of T-cell memory formation after mild COVID-19. A single record per CDR3 protein comes from TCRdb applying MiXCR to the 5' RACE reads. The repertoire includes about 400,000 distinct CDR3 sequences, about 20% of them detected once, and roughly 21% sits in the top ten. This clonotype originated in a man younger than 35 who had mild COVID-19 (a few samples of this study predate the infection). Cell type and time point are not known. The sequenced sample was PBMCs or a T cell subset sorted from them (not recorded which).

As DNA, the CDR3 is TGTGCCAGCAGCCCGGGACATAAGAGGACTGAAGCTTTCTTT. Its translation is CASSPGHKRTEAFF. The chain employs TRBV6-5 and TRBJ1-1; D may be TRBD1 (6 bases). Trimming left V 6 bases short and J 5 bases short, with 16 bases between. CDR3 length: 14 residues. Germline loops: CDR1 MNHEY, CDR2 SVGAGI.